The sequence of this T cell receptor (beta chain) was determined in a study of T cell responses to AZD1222 COVID-19 vaccine. Generated by immunoSEQ multiplex PCR, the TCRdb table keeps only in-frame clones and is missing some. Found here are more than 120,000 clones, 75% to 90% of them singletons; the top ten hold 1.6%. This clone showed up just a few times. Its antigen is as yet unknown. This CDR3 has 13 amino acids. The V gene lost 5 bases and the J gene lost 2 bases, with 10 bases spanning the gap. Germline V gene sequence: CDR1 SEHNR, CDR2 FQNEAQ (reference sequence). Broader study findings: None of the repertoires were sampled until the peak T cell response had passed.

This sequence joins TRBV7-9 and TRBJ2-7, with no clear D. This clonotype was obtained from an adult who received the AZD1222 COVID-19 vaccine. The sequenced sample was peripheral blood, obtained 28 days after the second AZD1222 dose. CDR3 amino acids: CASSPGGAYEQYF. As DNA, the CDR3 is TGTGCCAGCAGCCCCGGTGGGGCCTACGAGCAGTACTTC.